This T cell receptor beta chain was documented in a study of cytomegalovirus exposure and HLA in healthy donors. The PCR used 60 Vbeta and 13 Jbeta primers. Generated by immunoSEQ multiplex PCR, the TCRdb table keeps only in-frame clones and is missing some. The sample shows under 150,000 clones, around three quarters of them seen only once. The CDR3 sequence is 10 residues long. CDR1 is MNHNY, CDR2 SVGAGI, per germline (reference sequence). The germline V and J ends were trimmed by 8 bases and 11 bases, with 12 bases remaining between them. Worth noting for this clone: Antigen unknown.

Study-level findings and limits: It was assumed in the presence/absence analyses that sequencing depth was roughly uniform across donors.

The sequencing sample was made of PBMCs. This TCR was sampled from a man in his forties in good health and CMV-seropositive. The chain employs TRBV6-6 and TRBJ1-1; D ambiguous. The CDR3 nucleotides read TGTGCCAGCTACGGGCGGAGGGCTTTCTTT. This gives the protein CASYGRRAFF.